The entry that follows covers one TCR beta chain sequence. Its antigen is undetermined. This sample was included in a study of OX40 agonist ivuxolimab in advanced cancers. In the study overall: Averaging 60 years in age, with a range of about 23 to 79, the cohort was 65% to 85% male. Partial responses were recorded for three patients, including one with hepatocellular carcinoma and two with cutaneous melanoma.

V gave up 4 bases and J gave up 1 base; unmatched junction bases: 8. The germline CDR1 and CDR2 sequences are MNHNS and SASEGT. The CDR3 loop spans 16 amino acids. Clones were read by immunoSEQ multiplex PCR, and TCRdb kept only the in-frame ones, dropping some. Of about 53,000 clones listed, about 76% are singletons. Notes on the study in general: At 0.1 to 3.0 mg/kg and by week 6, CD4+ and CD8+ T cells in the blood had expanded clonally. Individuals who were partial responders at 0.1-3.0 mg/kg had clonal expansion that ranked among the lowest.

The TCR originated in an adult with an advanced solid tumor such as melanoma, head and neck, liver or kidney cancer. This sequence joins TRBV6-1 and TRBJ2-7, with TRBD1 matching 9 bases. The material sequenced was CD4+ or CD8+ T cells sorted from blood, taken in a trial of the OX40 agonist ivuxolimab. The CDR3 bases are TGTGCCAGCAGTGTCGTCCCGGGACAGGGTTCCTACGAGCAGTACTTC. Encoded protein: CASSVVPGQGSYEQYF.